The clone carrying this T cell receptor (beta chain) was recorded at least ten times. The antigen remains undetermined. This sample stems from a study of neurological immune-mediated disorders. Study-wide findings and caveats: Patients with HTLV-1-associated myelopathy had the highest level of TCR clonal expansion, whereas patients with multiple sclerosis had the lowest level, falling beneath the level found in healthy controls.

Each TCR transcript was tagged with a 10-nucleotide random UMI during 5'RACE. TCRdb called the 5' RACE reads again in MiXCR, with one record for every CDR3 protein. The table lists more than 100,000 distinct CDR3 sequences, roughly a tenth of them singletons. Time point specified: longitudinal time-point 3. Unsorted libraries were prepared from 2 million PBMCs held at -80 C. CDR3 length equals 18 residues. Germline CDR1 is DFQATT and CDR2 is SNEGSKA (reference sequence). J gave up 0 bases and V 3 bases, and 10 bases lay outside the gene matches. This sequence originates from a female donor with HTLV-1-associated myelopathy (HAM/TSP). J is TRBJ2-1 and V is TRBV20-1, with 11 bases identical to TRBD2. Sequencing input: PBMCs. DNA of the CDR3: TGCAGTGCTAGTAAGGGTAGCGGGGGGGCGGGCTCCTACAATGAGCAGTTCTTC. It is translated as CSASKGSGGAGSYNEQFF.